The rows below give T cell receptor beta chains drawn from one sample of a study of Ad26.COV2.S vaccination and SARS-CoV-2 variants. Using immunoSEQ multiplex PCR, the repertoire was profiled, and TCRdb retains in-frame clones only, with some absent. The table includes about 350,000 clones, around 89% detected once. Material: peripheral blood, obtained in a trial of Ad26.COV2.S vaccine versus placebo. Source of these receptors: a person aged 18-65 years who received the Ad26.COV2.S COVID-19 vaccine or a placebo. The CDR3 runs from the conserved cysteine through the conserved F or W. Each record gives: J gene, clone size, V gene, D gene, CDR3 protein, CDR3 DNA. A D gene is named only where the DNA matches it firmly. For some rows the clone size is stated as once, few or many, or as a class when expanded; others skip it.

TRBJ2-2,-,TRBV11-2,-,CASSPWAYLGTGELFF,TGTGCCAGCAGCCCGTGGGCCTATCTGGGCACCGGGGAGCTGTTTTTT
TRBJ1-2,-,TRBV2,TRBD1,CASRGQGERGYTF,TGTGCCAGCAGAGGACAGGGAGAGCGAGGCTACACCTTC
TRBJ2-5,-,TRBV5-4,-,CASSFGTQETQYF,TGTGCCAGCAGCTTTGGGACCCAAGAGACCCAGTACTTC
TRBJ2-1,once,TRBV4-3,TRBD2,CASSQVAGTSSYEQFF,TGCGCCAGCAGCCAAGTTGCGGGGACTAGTTCTTATGAGCAGTTCTTC
TRBJ1-5,once,TRBV5-6,-,CASSLGRGQPQHF,TGTGCCAGCAGCTTGGGGCGGGGCCAGCCCCAGCATTTT
TRBJ2-2,-,TRBV9,TRBD2,CASSVVSGIAGTGELFF,TGTGCCAGCAGCGTAGTTAGCGGGATTGCGGGCACCGGGGAGCTGTTTTTT
TRBJ2-1,-,TRBV7-2,-,CASSFKRVRPAYNEQFF,TGTGCCAGCAGCTTCAAGCGGGTCAGACCAGCCTACAATGAGCAGTTCTTC
TRBJ1-1,-,TRBV5-1,-,CASSLALGGAGVNTEAFF,TGCGCCAGCAGCTTGGCCCTCGGGGGCGCCGGAGTGAACACTGAAGCTTTCTTT
TRBJ1-3,-,TRBV5-6,-,CASSLGPSGNTIYF,TGTGCCAGCAGCTTGGGCCCGTCTGGAAACACCATATATTTT
TRBJ2-3,-,TRBV11-2,-,CASSSDRDTQYF,TGTGCCAGCAGCTCAGACAGGGATACGCAGTATTTT
TRBJ1-2,-,TRBV2,-,CASRGFVGMGYTF,TGTGCCAGCAGGGGTTTCGTGGGGATGGGCTACACCTTC
TRBJ2-7,-,TRBV6-2/TRBV6-3,-,CASSADGYEQYF,TGTGCCAGCAGCGCGGACGGGTACGAGCAGTACTTC
TRBJ2-7,-,TRBV5-1,TRBD1,CASSWSDRSNSEQYF,TGCGCCAGCAGCTGGTCGGACAGGTCCAACTCCGAGCAGTACTTC
TRBJ2-3,-,TRBV18,TRBD1,CASSRGTGGTDTQYF,TGTGCCAGCTCACGCGGTACAGGGGGCACAGATACGCAGTATTTT
TRBJ2-2,-,TRBV3-1/TRBV3-2,-,CASSLDREGWSGELFF,TGTGCCAGCAGCCTGGACAGGGAGGGCTGGTCCGGGGAGCTGTTTTTT
TRBJ2-7,-,TRBV5-6,-,CASSFGQLPYEQYF,TGTGCCAGCAGCTTTGGACAGTTGCCCTACGAGCAGTACTTC
TRBJ1-6,-,TRBV9,TRBD1,CASSVGSGQEYNSPLHF,TGTGCCAGCAGCGTAGGATCGGGACAGGAGTATAATTCACCCCTCCACTTT
TRBJ2-2,-,TRBV7-9,TRBD1,CASSSDRGPDTGELFF,TGTGCCAGCAGCTCCGACAGGGGGCCTGACACCGGGGAGCTGTTTTTT
TRBJ1-4,-,TRBV28,TRBD1,CASSPGQAREKLFF,TGTGCCAGCAGTCCTGGACAGGCGAGGGAAAAACTGTTTTTT
TRBJ2-7,-,TRBV24-1,-,CAGGWEQYF,TGTGCCGGGGGATGGGAGCAGTACTTC
TRBJ1-2,many,TRBV6-1,-,CASSEALIRLQGYTF,TGTGCCAGCAGTGAAGCGCTGATTAGGTTACAGGGCTACACCTTC
TRBJ1-2,-,TRBV5-5,TRBD1,CASSVDRVTRGYTF,TGTGCCAGCAGCGTGGACAGGGTCACGCGGGGCTACACCTTC
TRBJ1-2,few,TRBV2,-,CASSEAPGGGTF,TGTGCCAGCAGTGAAGCGCCAGGCGGAGGCACCTTC
TRBJ1-2,once,TRBV13,-,CASSLGPTPVSYTF,TGTGCCAGCAGCTTAGGCCCGACGCCTGTTAGCTACACCTTC
TRBJ1-2,few,TRBV19,-,CASSIGVGDYGYTF,TGTGCCAGTAGTATTGGTGTAGGGGACTATGGCTACACCTTC
TRBJ2-2,-,TRBV19,-,CASRSLENTGELFF,TGTGCCAGTCGGTCTCTGGAGAACACCGGGGAGCTGTTTTTT
TRBJ2-7,-,TRBV5-5,-,CASSRGGFSYEQYF,TGTGCCAGCAGCCGGGGAGGCTTTTCCTACGAGCAGTACTTC
TRBJ2-3,-,TRBV7-6,-,CASSLVPGQADTQYF,TGTGCCAGCAGCTTAGTGCCGGGCCAGGCAGATACGCAGTATTTT